This TCR beta chain emerged from a study of T-cell memory formation after mild COVID-19. TCRalpha and TCRbeta libraries used 5'RACE with constant-segment primers and UMIs. MiXCR was run by TCRdb on the 5' RACE reads, yielding one entry per CDR3 protein. The table lists approximately 400,000 distinct CDR3 sequences, over 15% of them singletons. This clonotype was counted many times. Its antigen is as yet unknown. Findings and limits, study-wide: Contracting CD4+ clones were located mainly in CM and EM, and CD8+ clones in EMRA.

Material: PBMCs or a T cell subset sorted from them (not recorded which). This sequence was found in a man younger than 35 who had mild COVID-19 (a few samples of this study predate the infection). Cell type and time point are not known.

Here the CDR3 reads CASSRLAGYNEQFF. DNA for the CDR3: TGTGCCAGCAGTCGGCTAGCGGGCTACAATGAGCAGTTCTTC. The chain combines TRBV25-1 with TRBJ2-1, with 8 bases lining up with TRBD2. CDR1 MGHDK and CDR2 SYGVNS come from the germline V gene. V gave up 5 bases and J gave up 3 bases; unmatched junction bases: 3. The CDR3 sequence is 14 residues long.